The next 12 T cell receptor beta chains were all read from a single sample in a study of response to subunit inactivated influenza vaccine. TCRdb re-analysed the RT-PCR reads in MiXCR, keeping a single row per CDR3 protein. The data hold a few hundred thousand distinct CDR3 sequences, with approximately 11% observed a single time. The sample here was PBMCs from blood, taken more than 35 days after vaccination. The receptors come from a man in his forties or fifties who received an inactivated influenza vaccine.

This clonotype was observed at least ten times. The genes are TRBV12-3 or TRBV12-4 and TRBJ2-7; D gene uncertain. The CDR3 is 13 residues long. Trimming took 4 bases from V and 0 from J, leaving 7 bases between them. CDR3 residues: CASSWQLSYEQYF. The CDR3 DNA sequence: TGTGCCAGCAGTTGGCAACTCTCCTACGAGCAGTACTTC.

This clonotype was picked up many times. The gene calls are TRBV6-1 and TRBJ2-7, with D possibly being TRBD1 or TRBD2 (5 bases each). Germline V gives CDR1 MNHNS, CDR2 SASEGT. The CDR3 totals 11 residues. V was trimmed by 10 bases and J by 5 bases, leaving 12 bases between them. This CDR3 is CATQDLDEQYF. CDR3 in DNA: TGTGCCACACAGGACTTGGACGAGCAGTACTTC.

This clonotype was counted at least ten times. The chain is built from TRBV12-3 or TRBV12-4 and TRBJ2-2, with D possibly TRBD1 on 5 matching bases. V was trimmed by 7 bases and J by 6 bases, leaving 9 bases between them. This CDR3 is 12 amino acids long. In DNA form, the CDR3 reads TGTGCCAGCACCCTAGGGGCCGGGGAGCTGTTTTTT. Translation: CASTLGAGELFF.

This clonotype was seen more than once but under ten times. This sequence joins TRBV14 and TRBJ2-5; D remains ambiguous. The ends were cut back, 0 bases at V and 5 bases at J, with 4 bases in the middle. CDR1 is SGHDN and CDR2 is FVKESK in the germline V gene. The CDR3 runs to 12 residues. CDR3 loop: CASSQDWETQYF. The CDR3 region has the DNA TGTGCCAGCAGCCAAGATTGGGAGACCCAGTACTTC.

The chain employs TRBV20-1 and TRBJ2-1; TRBD2 agrees at 10 bases. The V and J ends lost 2 bases and 8 bases, in that order; junction bases with no gene match: 0. The CDR3 consists of 12 residues. The germline CDR1 and CDR2 sequences are DFQATT and SNEGSKA (reference sequence). The CDR3 coding sequence is TGCAGTGCTAGACTAGCGGGGGATGAGCAGTTCTTC. Protein: CSARLAGDEQFF.

This clonotype was observed a handful of times. V and J are TRBV13 and TRBJ2-7; tentatively, D is TRBD2 (6 bases). Germline-derived CDR1 and CDR2 are PRHDT and FYEKMQ (reference sequence). Trimming took off 6 bases at V and 2 bases at J, with 17 bases between the two ends. The CDR3 is 15 residues long. The CDR3 region has the DNA TGTGCCAGCAGTGGACGAGGTAGCGGTCCCTACGAGCAGTACTTC. Translating gives CASSGRGSGPYEQYF.

This rearrangement joins TRBV10-3 to TRBJ1-1; TRBD1 is a possible D gene (6 bases). V was clipped by 10 bases and J by 0 bases, with 15 bases between them. The CDR3 is 14 amino acids. The germline V gene has CDR1 ENHRY and CDR2 SYGVKD. The CDR3 bases are TGTGCCACGGTGCGGGACAAGATGAACACTGAAGCTTTCTTT. Its translation is CATVRDKMNTEAFF.

The chain employs TRBV4-3 and TRBJ2-1, with D perhaps given as TRBD1 or TRBD2 (6 bases each). This CDR3 is built from 15 residues. Per germline, CDR1 LGHNA and CDR2 YSLEER. V lost 4 bases and J 7 bases, leaving 17 bases between the germline ends. The CDR3 nucleotides are TGCGCCAGCAGCCCAGGAGGGGGTCCAGGGAATGAGCAGTTCTTC. Translated: CASSPGGGPGNEQFF.

This clonotype appeared many times. The chain carries TRBV10-3 and TRBJ2-5; 8 bases line up with TRBD1. This CDR3 contains 13 residues. Germline trimming cut 8 bases from V and 3 bases from J; bases unmatched to any gene: 5. CDR1 and CDR2 from the germline V gene are ENHRY and SYGVKD. The chain's CDR3 is CAIADRGEETQYF. The CDR3 bases are TGTGCCATCGCCGACAGGGGAGAAGAGACCCAGTACTTC.

This clonotype was detected ten times or more. This sequence joins TRBV7-2 and TRBJ2-7, with D perhaps matching TRBD2 (5 bases). Germline values: CDR1 SGHTA, CDR2 FQGNSA. The CDR3 sequence is 15 residues long. Deletions cut 3 bases from V and 2 bases from J, with 14 bases between. CDR3 in amino acids: CASSLQTARAYEQYF. The CDR3 DNA sequence: TGTGCCAGCAGCTTGCAGACCGCGAGGGCCTACGAGCAGTACTTC. The complete variable domain, with remaining parts taken from reference TRBV7-2 and TRBJ2-7, reads GAGVSQSPSNKVTEKGKDVELRCDPISGHTALYWYRQSLGQGLEFLIYFQGNSAPDKSGLPSDRFSAERTGGSVSTLTIQRTQQEDSAVYLCASSLQTARAYEQYFGPGTRLTVT.

The chain couples TRBV6-5 to TRBJ2-5; no reliable D call. The CDR3 runs to 16 residues. V lost 1 base and J lost 0, with 12 bases in between. Germline V gene lookup returns CDR1 MNHEY and CDR2 SVGAGI. CDR3 coding DNA: TGTGCCAGCAGTTACTACGTAGCACCTGACCAAGAGACCCAGTACTTC. This sequence encodes CASSYYVAPDQETQYF.

This clonotype has only a few counts. This chain uses TRBV7-2 with TRBJ2-5, with 11 nucleotides matching TRBD2. Losses at the gene ends were 1 base for V and 3 bases for J; bases not matched to a gene: 4. The CDR3 has 16 amino acids. Per the germline V gene, CDR1 is SGHTA and CDR2 is FQGNSA. Here the CDR3 DNA reads TGTGCCAGCAGCTTAGGGTGGGGACTAGCGGAAGAGACCCAGTACTTC. It encodes CASSLGWGLAEETQYF.